Listed below are T cell receptor beta chains from one sample, sequenced in a study of T-cell memory formation after mild COVID-19. MiXCR was run by TCRdb on the 5' RACE reads, yielding one entry per CDR3 protein. The repertoire consists of more than 400,000 distinct CDR3 sequences, with roughly 18% occurring once and the leading ten covering 9% to 15%. The sample consisted of PBMCs or a T cell subset sorted from them (not recorded which). The receptors were sampled from an adult woman who had mild COVID-19 (a few samples of this study predate the infection). Cell type and time point are not known. Each CDR3 is given with its conserved first and last residue. The D gene is left open where the match is weak. Clone size appears in some rows only: once, few, many, or a class for an expanded clone.

cdr3_aa	cdr3_nt	v_call	j_call	cdr3_length	d_call	clone_size
CASSITGTGYGYTF	TGCGCCAGCAGCATCACCGGGACAGGGTATGGCTACACCTTC	TRBV5-1	TRBJ1-2	14	TRBD1	few
CASSIDGDSYYEQYF	TGTGCCAGTAGTATAGACGGGGACTCTTACTACGAGCAGTACTTC	TRBV19	TRBJ2-7	15	.	few
CASSDPPGGTANTGELFF	TGTGCCAGCAGCGACCCCCCCGGAGGTACCGCGAACACCGGGGAGCTGTTTTTT	TRBV9	TRBJ2-2	18	.	.
CASSFMNEQFF	TGTGCCAGCAGCTTTATGAATGAGCAGTTCTTC	TRBV5-4	TRBJ2-1	11	.	.
CASSLAGQASDTQYF	TGTGCCAGCAGCTTAGCGGGACAGGCCTCAGATACGCAGTATTTT	TRBV11-2	TRBJ2-3	15	TRBD1	few
CATSDQNNEQFF	TGTGCCACCAGTGACCAGAACAATGAGCAGTTCTTC	TRBV24-1	TRBJ2-1	12	.	few
CASSVEQNYGYTF	TGTGCCAGCAGCGTAGAACAGAACTATGGCTACACCTTC	TRBV9	TRBJ1-2	13	.	few
CASSLVAGETQYF	TGTGCCAGCAGCTTAGTGGCGGGGGAGACCCAGTACTTC	TRBV11-2	TRBJ2-5	13	.	.
CASSYQTGGLEAFF	TGTGCCAGCAGTTACCAGACAGGGGGTCTTGAAGCTTTCTTT	TRBV6-5	TRBJ1-1	14	TRBD1	.
CATSSLITDTQYF	TGTGCCACCAGCTCTCTAATCACAGATACGCAGTATTTT	TRBV15	TRBJ2-3	13	.	.
CASSRGLSLTDTQYF	TGCGCCAGCAGCCGGGGCCTCTCGCTGACAGATACGCAGTATTTT	TRBV4-3	TRBJ2-3	15	.	few
CASRTGRIAKNIQYF	TGTGCCAGCAGAACAGGGAGAATAGCCAAAAACATTCAGTACTTC	TRBV25-1	TRBJ2-4	15	.	few
CASSEGDRGYGYTF	TGTGCCAGCAGTGAAGGGGACAGGGGCTATGGCTACACCTTC	TRBV25-1	TRBJ1-2	14	TRBD1	few
CASSLVYIEGFSNQPQHF	TGTGCCAGCAGCTTAGTTTATATTGAGGGGTTTAGCAATCAGCCCCAGCATTTT	TRBV7-9	TRBJ1-5	18	.	.
CATSDEARTYNEQFF	TGTGCCACCAGTGACGAGGCGAGGACCTACAATGAGCAGTTCTTC	TRBV24-1	TRBJ2-1	15	.	.
CATSSTDYGYTF	TGTGCAACCAGTTCGACTGATTATGGCTACACCTTC	TRBV24-1	TRBJ1-2	12	.	.
CASSQDPEGSYNEQFF	TGCGCCAGCAGCCAAGATCCAGAAGGGTCATACAATGAGCAGTTCTTC	TRBV4-1	TRBJ2-1	16	.	few
CASSPELAGPPHEQYF	TGTGCCAGCAGCCCCGAACTAGCGGGACCTCCCCACGAGCAGTACTTC	TRBV7-6	TRBJ2-7	16	TRBD2	few
CSAVGLAYPNEQFF	TGCAGTGCGGTGGGACTAGCGTATCCCAATGAGCAGTTCTTC	TRBV20-1	TRBJ2-1	14	TRBD2	few
CASSSRDTNYGYTF	TGTGCCAGCAGTTCCCGGGACACTAACTATGGCTACACCTTC	TRBV6-6	TRBJ1-2	14	.	few
CASSIPTSGVYNEQFF	TGTGCCAGCAGCATACCAACTAGCGGGGTCTACAATGAGCAGTTCTTC	TRBV7-9	TRBJ2-1	16	TRBD2	few
CASSPQGGLHSYEQYF	TGTGCCAGCAGCCCACAGGGAGGACTCCACTCCTACGAGCAGTACTTC	TRBV9	TRBJ2-7	16	.	many
CASSLRTGYNEQFF	TGTGCCAGCAGCCTCAGGACAGGGTACAATGAGCAGTTCTTC	TRBV14	TRBJ2-1	14	TRBD1	once
CASSLSELSEAFF	TGTGCCAGCAGTTTATCTGAATTAAGTGAAGCTTTCTTT	TRBV12-3/TRBV12-4	TRBJ1-1	13	.	.
CASTHREMDTEAFF	TGTGCCAGCACCCACAGGGAGATGGACACTGAAGCTTTCTTT	TRBV12-3/TRBV12-4	TRBJ1-1	14	.	few
CASSLALGGTEAFF	TGTGCCAGCAGCTTAGCCCTGGGCGGCACTGAAGCTTTCTTT	TRBV11-2	TRBJ1-1	14	.	few
CAISERTSEDTQYF	TGTGCCATCAGTGAGCGGACTAGCGAAGATACGCAGTATTTT	TRBV10-3	TRBJ2-3	14	TRBD2	few
CASSHGLVGTETQYF	TGTGCCAGCAGCCACGGACTAGTCGGCACAGAGACCCAGTACTTC	TRBV9	TRBJ2-5	15	TRBD2	.
CATSDPSTGNREQYF	TGTGCCACCAGTGACCCTTCGACAGGGAACCGCGAGCAGTACTTC	TRBV24-1	TRBJ2-7	15	TRBD1	many
CASSLVEGSDEQFF	TGTGCCAGCAGCTTAGTAGAAGGGAGCGATGAGCAGTTCTTC	TRBV7-2	TRBJ2-1	14	.	.
CASSLALNTQYF	TGTGCCAGCAGCTTAGCGCTGAATACGCAGTATTTT	TRBV7-2	TRBJ2-3	12	.	few
CASTRIEPPNEQFF	TGCGCCAGCACCCGGATTGAACCCCCAAATGAGCAGTTCTTC	TRBV5-1	TRBJ2-1	14	.	few
CASSHGRGIYEQYF	TGTGCCAGCAGCCACGGGAGGGGCATCTACGAGCAGTACTTC	TRBV14	TRBJ2-7	14	TRBD2	.
CASSLDGGREQYF	TGCGCCAGCAGCTTGGATGGCGGCAGGGAGCAGTACTTC	TRBV5-1	TRBJ2-7	13	.	.
CAWSIGHNTEAFF	TGTGCCTGGAGTATCGGACATAACACTGAAGCTTTCTTT	TRBV30	TRBJ1-1	13	.	.
CASSSGRAGGLYEQYF	TGTGCCAGCAGTTCAGGGCGTGCGGGGGGGCTCTACGAGCAGTACTTC	TRBV27	TRBJ2-7	16	TRBD2	few
CASSVDDRAYGYTF	TGTGCCAGCAGCGTAGACGACAGGGCCTATGGCTACACCTTC	TRBV9	TRBJ1-2	14	TRBD1	few
CSARLRTSLRNEQYF	TGCAGTGCTAGACTCAGGACTAGCCTACGTAACGAGCAGTACTTC	TRBV20-1	TRBJ2-7	15	TRBD2	.
CASSQDPGDDNQPQHF	TGTGCCAGCAGCCAAGACCCGGGGGATGACAATCAGCCCCAGCATTTT	TRBV3-1	TRBJ1-5	16	.	.
CASSRDRGQYEQYF	TGTGCCAGCAGCCGGGACAGGGGACAGTACGAGCAGTACTTC	TRBV27	TRBJ2-7	14	TRBD1	few
CSARDSRVTNEKLFF	TGCAGTGCTAGAGATAGTAGGGTAACTAATGAAAAACTGTTTTTT	TRBV20-1	TRBJ1-4	15	.	.
CAWSVRAVYEQYF	TGTGCCTGGAGTGTTAGGGCAGTTTACGAGCAGTACTTC	TRBV30	TRBJ2-7	13	.	.
CASSLGTARRGYTF	TGTGCCAGCAGCTTAGGGACAGCCAGACGAGGCTACACCTTC	TRBV7-2	TRBJ1-2	14	.	.
CSVVVLSRDEQYF	TGCAGCGTTGTAGTGCTGAGTCGTGACGAGCAGTACTTC	TRBV29-1	TRBJ2-7	13	.	few
CATRGRAGETQYF	TGTGCCACCCGGGGGAGGGCCGGAGAGACCCAGTACTTC	TRBV6-5	TRBJ2-5	13	TRBD2	.
CASSLVNYRGGADTQYF	TGTGCCAGCAGCTTAGTAAATTACAGGGGAGGCGCAGATACGCAGTATTTT	TRBV7-2	TRBJ2-3	17	.	few
CASSGQGQGAHEQYF	TGTGCCAGCAGTGGCCAGGGACAGGGGGCCCACGAGCAGTACTTC	TRBV25-1	TRBJ2-7	15	TRBD1	few
CSVGDSGYGYTF	TGCAGCGTTGGTGACAGCGGCTATGGCTACACCTTC	TRBV29-1	TRBJ1-2	12	.	few
CASSFRLRMNTEAFF	TGTGCCAGCAGTTTCCGACTAAGGATGAACACTGAAGCTTTCTTT	TRBV27	TRBJ1-1	15	.	few
CSARDRRNTDTQYF	TGCAGTGCTAGAGATCGCCGGAACACAGATACGCAGTATTTT	TRBV20-1	TRBJ2-3	14	.	.
CASSPPGDTQYF	TGTGCCAGCAGTCCCCCTGGAGATACGCAGTATTTT	TRBV12-3/TRBV12-4	TRBJ2-3	12	.	few
CASSLSGRVSGANVLTF	TGCGCCAGCAGCTTGAGTGGCAGGGTAAGCGGGGCCAACGTCCTGACTTTC	TRBV5-1	TRBJ2-6	17	.	once
CASSYPSGANSYNEQFF	TGTGCCAGCAGTTACCCTAGCGGGGCGAACTCCTACAATGAGCAGTTCTTC	TRBV7-8	TRBJ2-1	17	TRBD2	few
CSASDRETQYF	TGCAGTGCTTCCGACCGGGAGACCCAGTACTTC	TRBV20-1	TRBJ2-5	11	.	few